The 18 T cell receptor beta chains below come from one sample, sequenced in a study of cytomegalovirus exposure and HLA in healthy donors. PCR was performed using 60 Vbeta and 13 Jbeta primers. Using immunoSEQ multiplex PCR, the repertoire was profiled, and TCRdb retains in-frame clones only, with some absent. The sample records 180,000 or so clones, 80% to 90% being singletons. The sequencing sample was made of PBMCs. The receptors originated from a woman under 30 in good health and CMV-seronegative.

The rearrangement links TRBV19 to TRBJ2-2; D is unclear. The germline gives CDR1 LNHDA, CDR2 SQIVND (reference sequence). CDR3 length: 12 amino acids. With 9 bases removed from V and 1 base from J, the gap between germline ends came to 6 bases. In nucleotides, the CDR3 is TGTGCCAGCACCGGGAACACCGGGGAGCTGTTTTTT. Translated: CASTGNTGELFF.

V is TRBV7-2 and J is TRBJ2-2, with 8 nucleotides matching TRBD2. The CDR3 totals 15 residues. V shed 6 bases and J 6 bases; nucleotides not matched to a gene: 9. Per germline, CDR1 SGHTA and CDR2 FQGNSA. The CDR3 sequence is CASRESDGRAGELFF. The CDR3 bases are TGTGCCAGCAGAGAGTCAGACGGGAGGGCCGGGGAGCTGTTTTTT.

The V gene is TRBV6-5, the J gene TRBJ1-4; 7 bases are shared with TRBD1. The CDR3 runs to 14 residues. Germline V lookup: CDR1 MNHEY, CDR2 SVGAGI. The junction had 3 bases not matched to a gene; V was cut back by 5 bases and J by 3 bases. CDR3 in amino acids: CASSRGTANEKLFF. Written as DNA, the CDR3 is TGTGCCAGCAGTAGGGGGACAGCTAATGAAAAACTGTTTTTT.

This clone was detected a few times. V usage is TRBV5-6 and J usage is TRBJ2-7; possibly TRBD2 for D (5 bases). Germline CDR1 reads SGHDT; CDR2 reads YYEEEE. The CDR3 length is 17 residues. The V end lost 3 bases, the J end lost 0 bases, and 19 bases lay between the germline ends. The CDR3 is CASSWAARTAVSYEQYF. The CDR3 DNA is TGTGCCAGCAGCTGGGCGGCTCGGACTGCAGTCTCCTACGAGCAGTACTTC. The full variable domain, in which reference TRBV5-6 and TRBJ2-7 provide the parts outside the CDR3, is DAGVTQSPTHLIKTRGQQVTLRCSPKSGHDTVSWYQQALGQGPQFIFQYYEEEERQRGNFPDRFSGHQFPNYSSELNVNALLLGDSALYLCASSWAARTAVSYEQYFGPGTRLTVT.

The sample holds one count of this clone. The rearrangement links TRBV5-1 to TRBJ2-3; TRBD2 matches at 16 bases. This CDR3 is 17 amino acids long. CDR1 SGHRS and CDR2 YFSETQ come from the germline V gene. J lost 3 bases, V lost 4 bases, and 5 bases had no gene match. The CDR3: CASSPPGLAGGTDTQYF. CDR3 sequence (DNA): TGCGCCAGCAGCCCGCCGGGACTAGCGGGGGGGACAGATACGCAGTATTTT.

J is TRBJ2-5 and V is TRBV6-1, with a weak D call TRBD1 (6 bases). Trimming removed 4 bases at V and 3 bases at J, with 9 bases between. This CDR3 is built from 13 residues. The V gene's germline CDR1 is MNHNS and CDR2 SASEGT. The DNA of the CDR3 is TGTGCCAGCAGTGCCACAGGGAAAGAGACCCAGTACTTC. Translated: CASSATGKETQYF.

V usage is TRBV5-5 and J usage is TRBJ2-5; 10 bases agree with TRBD2. Per the germline V gene, CDR1 is SGHKS and CDR2 is YYEKEE (reference sequence). V was pared by 0 bases and J by 7 bases, with 9 bases of the junction left unmatched. This CDR3 contains 16 residues. Written as DNA, the CDR3 is TGTGCCAGCAGCTTGGTATTCGCTAGCGGGAGAGGGACCCAGTACTTC. Translated: CASSLVFASGRGTQYF.

V and J are TRBV10-3 and TRBJ1-3; tentative D call: TRBD1 (6 bases). With 2 bases removed from V and 4 bases from J, the gap between germline ends came to 12 bases. CDR3 length equals 15 residues. The germline gives CDR1 ENHRY, CDR2 SYGVKD. CDR3 DNA sequence: TGTGCCATCAGTGAGGCACAGGGCACGGGAAACACCATATATTTT. Encoded protein: CAISEAQGTGNTIYF.

In its sample, this clone was seen once. The chain has TRBV19 and TRBJ1-1; 8 nucleotides agree with TRBD1. Germline V gives CDR1 LNHDA, CDR2 SQIVND (reference sequence). Trimming at V came to 7 bases and at J to 1 base, leaving 5 bases not matched to a gene. The CDR3 sequence is 14 residues long. Here the CDR3 reads CASKQGVGNTEAFF. In DNA form, the CDR3 reads TGTGCCAGTAAACAGGGGGTGGGGAACACTGAAGCTTTCTTT.

The CDR3 reads CASSLKAANTGELFF. CDR3 nucleotides: TGCGCCAGCAGCCTTAAGGCGGCGAACACCGGGGAGCTGTTTTTT. The chain carries TRBV4-1 and TRBJ2-2; D gene ambiguous. Germline CDR1 and CDR2: MGHRA and YSYEKL. CDR3 length: 15 residues. Trimming removed 4 bases from V and 0 bases from J, with 9 bases in between.

The chain recombines TRBV5-1 with TRBJ2-3; TRBD2 agrees at 8 bases. CDR1 SGHRS and CDR2 YFSETQ come from the germline V gene. CDR3 size: 16 residues. After removal of 9 bases from V and 1 base from J, the junction contained 13 bases not matched to a gene. CDR3 region: CATSAGPAGGTDTQYF. DNA of the CDR3: TGCGCCACCTCGGCGGGTCCAGCGGGAGGCACAGATACGCAGTATTTT.

The CDR3 DNA sequence: TGCGCCAGCAGCGTCGGGCGGGACAGTAACTATGGCTACACCTTC. Amino acid sequence: CASSVGRDSNYGYTF. The rearrangement joins TRBV5-1 to TRBJ1-2, with 7 nucleotides matching TRBD1. J gave up 1 base and V 4 bases, and 7 bases lay outside the gene matches. Looked up from germline, CDR1 is SGHRS and CDR2 is YFSETQ. This CDR3 spans 15 amino acids.

The chain joins TRBV7-2 to TRBJ2-2, with D tentatively TRBD1 (5 bases). CDR1 and CDR2 from the germline V gene are SGHTA and FQGNSA. The ends were cut back, 0 bases at V and 0 bases at J, with 11 bases in the middle. CDR3 size: 17 residues. As DNA, the CDR3 is TGTGCCAGCAGCTTAGCCAAGGGGTGGACGAACACCGGGGAGCTGTTTTTT. This codes for CASSLAKGWTNTGELFF.

This clone was recorded a few times. The rearrangement links TRBV4-2 to TRBJ2-1; 8 nucleotides match TRBD2. Germline V gives CDR1 LGHNA, CDR2 YNFKEQ. The CDR3 has 16 residues. Trimming at V came to 1 base and at J to 5 bases, leaving 7 bases not matched to a gene. The CDR3 sequence: CASSQGYTSGNNEQFF. CDR3 DNA sequence: TGTGCCAGCAGCCAAGGGTATACTAGCGGCAACAATGAGCAGTTCTTC.

The rearrangement uses TRBV5-6 and TRBJ1-1, with D maybe TRBD1 (5 bases). CDR3 length: 16 amino acids. The germline CDR1 and CDR2 sequences are SGHDT and YYEEEE. V lost 7 bases, J lost 3 bases, and 22 bases lay in between. The chain's CDR3 is CASHQIIQETYTEAFF. CDR3 coding DNA: TGTGCCAGCCACCAAATAATACAGGAAACGTACACTGAAGCTTTCTTT.

The chain joins TRBV21-1 to TRBJ2-7; TRBD2 is the table's D call and was not checked against the DNA. TRBV21-1 is a pseudogene. This CDR3 region has 12 residues. Here the CDR3 DNA reads TGTGCCAGCTGGGGGGGGTCCTACGAGCAGTACTTC. Its translation: CASWGGSYEQYF.

The chain carries TRBV4-2 and TRBJ2-2, with TRBD2 matching over 8 bases. From germline, CDR1 is LGHNA and CDR2 YNFKEQ. This CDR3 is built from 17 residues. J lost 8 bases, V lost 3 bases, and 14 bases had no gene match. For the CDR3, the DNA is TGTGCCAGCAGCCACCCGGGGGGTAGCGGGAACCCGGGGGAGCTGTTTTTT. Translating it yields CASSHPGGSGNPGELFF.

In DNA form, the CDR3 reads TGTGCCAGCAGCTTGTTAAACGAGCAGTACTTC. Residues: CASSLLNEQYF. The genes are TRBV5-4 and TRBJ2-7; D uncertain. Germline-derived CDR1 and CDR2 are SGHNT and YYREEE (reference sequence). The CDR3 loop spans 11 amino acids. V lost 1 base, J lost 5 bases, and 4 bases lay in between.